Listed below are T cell receptor beta chains from one sample, sequenced in a study of T cells after somatic rescue of genetic block. Libraries were prepared by immunoSEQ multiplex PCR; TCRdb keeps only in-frame clonotypes and omits some of them. The data hold fewer than 150,000 clones, with 75% to 95% observed a single time. Input material: peripheral blood mononuclear cells (PBMCs). Every receptor here comes from a woman aged 18-29 years. Both conserved end residues are part of each CDR3. The order of the fields is J gene, clone size, D gene, V gene, CDR3 protein, CDR3 DNA. The D gene is left open where the match is weak. Rows may omit the clone size; those that give it use once, few, many or a size class.

TRBJ1-5,-,-,TRBV19,CASSIAEISNQPQHF,TGTGCCAGTAGTATAGCAGAAATTAGCAATCAGCCCCAGCATTTT
TRBJ2-7,-,-,TRBV28,CASSLGQNYEQYF,TGTGCCAGCAGTCTCGGACAGAATTACGAGCAGTACTTC
TRBJ2-5,-,-,TRBV19,CASSIDGTQETQYF,TGTGCCAGTAGTATAGATGGGACGCAAGAGACCCAGTACTTC
TRBJ2-7,-,-,TRBV7-9,CASSLARGLNEQYF,TGTGCCAGCAGCTTAGCGCGGGGGCTCAACGAGCAGTACTTC
TRBJ2-1,-,TRBD2,TRBV6-5,CASSYSSGGSYNEQFF,TGTGCCAGCAGTTACTCTAGCGGGGGCTCCTACAATGAGCAGTTCTTC
TRBJ2-5,-,-,TRBV7-3,CASSRGLKETQYF,TGTGCCAGCAGCCGGGGACTGAAAGAGACCCAGTACTTC
TRBJ2-3,-,-,TRBV9,CASSAEWGGADTQYF,TGTGCCAGCAGCGCCGAATGGGGTGGTGCTGATACGCAGTATTTT
TRBJ1-2,-,-,TRBV19,CASKRGRGNYGYTF,TGTGCCAGTAAAAGAGGGAGGGGGAACTATGGCTACACCTTC
TRBJ1-1,-,TRBD1,TRBV19,CASSIERTGHTEAFF,TGTGCCAGTAGTATAGAGAGGACAGGGCACACTGAAGCTTTCTTT
TRBJ1-1,-,-,TRBV6-5,CASSYSRANTEAFF,TGTGCCAGCAGTTACTCTCGGGCGAACACTGAAGCTTTCTTT
TRBJ1-2,-,TRBD1,TRBV9,CASSAPNRDREFYGYTF,TGTGCCAGCAGCGCCCCGAACCGGGACAGGGAATTCTATGGCTACACCTTC
TRBJ2-4,once,TRBD1,TRBV2,CASGRGDRGRGAKNIQYF,TGTGCCAGCGGGCGAGGAGACAGGGGGCGTGGAGCCAAAAACATTCAGTACTTC
TRBJ1-1,-,TRBD1,TRBV5-6,CASWLNRGTEAFF,TGTGCCAGCTGGCTAAACAGGGGGACTGAAGCTTTCTTT
TRBJ1-4,-,-,TRBV7-9,CASTRLGLGNEKLFF,TGTGCCAGCACCCGACTCGGCTTGGGTAATGAAAAACTGTTTTTT
TRBJ2-2,-,-,TRBV11-3,CASSPRGGDTGELFF,TGTGCCAGCAGCCCACGCGGGGGCGACACCGGGGAGCTGTTTTTT
TRBJ1-1,few,-,TRBV9,CASSRTGEGVAFF,TGTGCCAGCAGCCGTACGGGGGAAGGTGTAGCTTTCTTT
TRBJ2-1,-,TRBD2,TRBV9,CASSVEAGGLYNEQFF,TGTGCCAGCAGCGTCGAAGCGGGGGGGCTCTACAATGAGCAGTTCTTC
TRBJ2-2,-,-,TRBV7-9,CASSLLQGGTGELFF,TGTGCCAGCAGCTTGTTGCAGGGGGGCACCGGGGAGCTGTTTTTT
TRBJ1-4,-,TRBD1,TRBV19,CASSKGQLNEKLFF,TGTGCCAGTAGTAAGGGACAGCTTAATGAAAAACTGTTTTTT
TRBJ2-5,-,-,TRBV9,CASSVALGLLETQYF,TGTGCCAGCAGCGTAGCCCTGGGACTCCTGGAGACCCAGTACTTC
TRBJ2-3,-,TRBD2,TRBV4-3,CASSQVGRGTEGDTQYF,TGCGCCAGCAGCCAAGTCGGGCGGGGGACGGAAGGAGATACGCAGTATTTT
TRBJ1-6,-,-,TRBV7-9,CASSPSRLGKSPLHF,TGTGCCAGCAGTCCCTCACGGTTGGGTAAATCACCCCTCCACTTT